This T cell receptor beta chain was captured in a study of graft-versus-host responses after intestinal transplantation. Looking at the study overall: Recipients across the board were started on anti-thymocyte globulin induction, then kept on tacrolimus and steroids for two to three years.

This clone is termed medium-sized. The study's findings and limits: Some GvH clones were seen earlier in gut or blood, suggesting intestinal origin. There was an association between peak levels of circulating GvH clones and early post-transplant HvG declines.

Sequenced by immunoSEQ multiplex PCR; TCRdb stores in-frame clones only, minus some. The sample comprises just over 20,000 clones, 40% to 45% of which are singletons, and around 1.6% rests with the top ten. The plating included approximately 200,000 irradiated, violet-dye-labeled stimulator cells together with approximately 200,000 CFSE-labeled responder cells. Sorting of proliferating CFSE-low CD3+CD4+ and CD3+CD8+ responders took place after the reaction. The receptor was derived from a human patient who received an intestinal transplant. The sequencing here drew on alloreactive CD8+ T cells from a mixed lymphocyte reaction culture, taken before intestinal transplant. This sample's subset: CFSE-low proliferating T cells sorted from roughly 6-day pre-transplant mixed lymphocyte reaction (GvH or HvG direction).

The CDR3 DNA reads as TGTGCCAGCAGTCCTCCCGTTGGCGAGCAGTACTTC. Its translation is CASSPPVGEQYF. The chain uses TRBV28 and TRBJ2-7; the D is unclear. Trimming left V 5 bases short and J 6 bases short, with 11 bases between. CDR1 is MDHEN and CDR2 is SYDVKM in the germline V gene. This CDR3 region has 12 residues.